This T cell receptor beta chain comes out of a study of T cell changes during pregnancy in multiple sclerosis (dated by TCRdb to between 2018 and 2020). For context, the study as a whole: In women with multiple sclerosis, the researchers looked at how the T cell repertoire shifted as pregnancy progressed.

Regarding this clone: The specificity of this receptor is unknown. No base-level quality is on record; no much larger clone is a single base apart.

The method was the immunoSEQ multiplex PCR assay. Held by TCRdb, this immuneACCESS table contains in-frame sequences only and omits some clones. Under half of the omission traces to an unresolved V gene where checked; the cause of the rest is unknown. This sample comprises roughly 87,000 clones, just over 90% of them detected only once. The ten largest clonotypes hold 1.2% to 1.5% of the sample. From the cysteine up to the phenylalanine, the CDR3 has a length of 17 residues. This entry keeps only the CDR3 DNA: 51 bases, framed from base 1. The trim is 5 bases for V and 4 bases for J, with a gap of 20 bases between the germline ends. The germline V gene (reference sequence) supplies CDR1 MNHEY and CDR2 SMNVEV.

The specimen was peripheral blood, collected in the third trimester of pregnancy. This sequence was found in a female donor in good health, enrolled as a control in a pregnancy study. Recombination connected TRBV27 to TRBJ2-2; the D segment could be TRBD2, given 6 matching bases. CDR3 region: CASSLAAVTGGTGELFF. Here is the DNA: TGTGCCAGCAGTCTCGCGGCGGTTACCGGGGGCACCGGGGAGCTGTTTTTT.